These 19 T cell receptor beta chains were sequenced from one sample in a study of blood T cell repertoires in COVID-19 (dated by TCRdb to the early 2020s). Receptor amplification or capture employed the immunoSEQ multiplex PCR assay. TCRdb stores this immuneACCESS table with in-frame sequences only. Part of the clones is absent; in the studies checked, under half of the shortfall reflects unresolved V genes, and no reason is known for the rest. Recorded for this sample are about 54,000 clones; approximately 78% of them occurred a single time. The ten largest clones add up to around 5.9% of the sample. Sequenced: peripheral blood. The receptors were gathered from a human donor in a cohort sampled during active or convalescent COVID-19.

This clone has a single count. This chain links TRBV7-2 with TRBJ1-1, with 10 bases that match TRBD1. The CDR3 runs to 14 residues. The V segment lost 1 base and the J segment 11 bases; nucleotides outside the gene matches: 7. Germline CDR1 is SGHTA and CDR2 is FQGNSA. The CDR3 spells CASSLGTGGREAFF. The CDR3 nucleotides read TGTGCCAGCAGCTTAGGGACAGGGGGTAGAGAGGCTTTCTTT.

The chain uses TRBV5-1 and TRBJ2-3, with 9 bases lining up with TRBD2. The length of the CDR3 is 15 residues. The trim removed 4 bases at V and 0 bases at J, leaving 3 bases unmatched. Germline lookup yields CDR1 SGHRS and CDR2 YFSETQ. The chain's CDR3 is CASSPTSGSTDTQYF. The CDR3 DNA is TGCGCCAGCAGCCCAACTAGCGGGAGCACAGATACGCAGTATTTT.

This clone is a singleton in its sample. The chain carries TRBV29-1 and TRBJ1-1; 12 bases map to TRBD1. V gave up 6 bases and J gave up 0 bases; unmatched junction bases: 5. Germline lookup yields CDR1 SQVTM and CDR2 ANQGSEA. The CDR3 runs 15 residues. CDR3 DNA: TGCAGCGTAACCGGGACAGGGGGCATGAACACTGAAGCTTTCTTT. Protein sequence: CSVTGTGGMNTEAFF.

The chain links TRBV27 to TRBJ2-6, with D maybe TRBD2 (5 bases). CDR1 MNHEY and CDR2 SMNVEV come from the germline V gene (reference sequence). The length of the CDR3 is 15 residues. Trimming left V 3 bases short and J 0 bases short, with 6 bases between. Here the CDR3 reads CASSFGGSGANVLTF. CDR3 DNA sequence: TGTGCCAGCAGTTTTGGAGGCTCTGGGGCCAACGTCCTGACTTTC.

For the CDR3, the DNA is TGTGCCAGCAGCCTGACAGGTCAGGCTGAAGCTTTCTTT. Its translation is CASSLTGQAEAFF. This chain joins TRBV6-5 and TRBJ1-1; the D gene is possibly TRBD1 (6 bases). The CDR3 is 13 amino acids. Trimming pared 6 bases from V and 6 bases from J, leaving 14 bases between. CDR1 and CDR2 (germline): MNHEY, SVGAGI.

The chain recombines TRBV19 with TRBJ2-3; TRBD2 matches 7 bases. This CDR3 has 12 residues. J was trimmed by 6 bases and V by 9 bases; bases with no gene match: 6. Germline-derived CDR1 and CDR2 are LNHDA and SQIVND (reference sequence). The CDR3 loop reads CASGGLGDTQYF. CDR3 DNA sequence: TGTGCCAGCGGGGGGTTGGGTGATACGCAGTATTTT.

The chain employs TRBV4-3 and TRBJ2-7, with D maybe TRBD1 (5 bases). V was pared by 1 base and J by 6 bases, with 13 bases between. The V gene's germline CDR1 is LGHNA and CDR2 YSLEER. This CDR3 spans 14 amino acids. CDR3 amino acids: CASSQASQGGEQYF. The CDR3 DNA follows: TGCGCCAGCAGCCAAGCTTCCCAGGGCGGCGAGCAGTACTTC.

The J gene is TRBJ1-3, the V gene TRBV2, with a possible D match to TRBD1 (5 bases). CDR1 is SNHLY, CDR2 FYNNEI, per germline. The CDR3 covers 15 residues. Trimming cost V 4 bases and J 0 bases, with 10 bases left between them. The CDR3 region is CASSAGMSSGNTIYF. The DNA of the CDR3 is TGTGCCAGCAGTGCAGGGATGAGCTCTGGAAACACCATATATTTT.

The genes are TRBV14 and TRBJ1-6; TRBD1 agrees at 10 bases. In germline, CDR1 is SGHDN, CDR2 FVKESK. CDR3 length: 19 amino acids. J was trimmed by 3 bases and V by 0 bases; bases with no gene match: 8. Here the CDR3 reads CASSQDRTGGNLYNSPLHF. CDR3 DNA: TGTGCCAGCAGCCAAGACCGGACAGGGGGAAACCTCTATAATTCACCCCTCCACTTT.

The chain links TRBV7-2 to TRBJ1-6; TRBD1 matches 10 bases. The CDR3 has 16 residues. The V gene end was trimmed by 4 bases and the J gene end by 9 bases; junction bases not matched to a gene: 9. The germline CDR1 and CDR2 sequences are SGHTA and FQGNSA. The CDR3 protein is CASSSGTGDGGSPLHF. CDR3 bases: TGTGCCAGCAGCTCCGGGACAGGGGACGGTGGTTCACCCCTCCACTTT.

The V and J genes are TRBV19 and TRBJ1-2; D is uncertain. Per the germline V gene, CDR1 is LNHDA and CDR2 is SQIVND (reference sequence). Trimming pared 2 bases from V and 5 bases from J, leaving 9 bases between. This CDR3 comprises 13 residues. CDR3 region: CASSIREEYGYTF. The DNA of the CDR3 is TGTGCCAGTAGTATAAGGGAGGAGTATGGCTACACCTTC.

This rearrangement joins TRBV19 to TRBJ2-4; D remains unclear. With 0 bases removed from V and 2 bases from J, the gap between germline ends came to 14 bases. The CDR3 loop spans 17 amino acids. Germline V CDR1 and CDR2: LNHDA, SQIVND (reference sequence). CDR3 loop: CASSIDLMLLTKNIQYF. The CDR3 coding sequence is TGTGCCAGTAGTATAGATCTGATGCTACTGACCAAAAACATTCAGTACTTC.

In its sample, this clone was seen once. In DNA, the CDR3 is TGCGCCAGCAGCTTGGAAGCGCGTGGTACTGAAGCTTTCTTT. It encodes CASSLEARGTEAFF. The gene calls are TRBV5-1 and TRBJ1-1, with D unresolved. V shed 0 bases and J shed 5 bases, with 11 bases lying between them. The CDR3 is 14 amino acids. Germline V gene sequence: CDR1 SGHRS, CDR2 YFSETQ.

The chain couples TRBV19 to TRBJ1-2; D perhaps matches TRBD1 (5 bases). Trimming shortened V by 7 bases and J by 0 bases, and 21 bases separated the two germline ends. The germline gives CDR1 LNHDA, CDR2 SQIVND (reference sequence). The CDR3 has 17 amino acids. The CDR3 sequence: CASILAGRGPTNYGYTF. CDR3 sequence (DNA): TGTGCCAGTATCCTCGCAGGAAGGGGTCCTACTAACTATGGCTACACCTTC.

This clone is a singleton in its sample. This chain links TRBV9 with TRBJ2-1, with 10 bases aligning to TRBD2. CDR1 and CDR2 (germline): SGDLS, YYNGEE. This CDR3 has 15 amino acids. The J segment lost 6 bases and the V segment lost 4 bases, leaving 7 bases of the junction unmatched. CDR3 DNA sequence: TGTGCCAGCAGCTCGCAAGCGGGGGGGGTCAATGAGCAGTTCTTC. This codes for CASSSQAGGVNEQFF.

The chain is built from TRBV11-2 and TRBJ1-6; 8 bases are a match to TRBD1. Trimming at V came to 6 bases and at J to 12 bases, leaving 19 bases not matched to a gene. The CDR3 runs to 17 residues. The V gene's germline CDR1 is SGHAT and CDR2 FQNNGV. The CDR3 DNA follows: TGTGCCAGCAGTCCGCATCCTTCGGAGTCCAGGGGGCAACCCCTCCACTTT. Its protein is CASSPHPSESRGQPLHF. Complete variable domain (other parts from reference TRBV11-2 and TRBJ1-6): EAGVAQSPRYKIIEKRQSVAFWCNPISGHATLYWYQQILGQGPKLLIQFQNNGVVDDSQLPKDRFSAERLKGVDSTLKIQPAKLEDSAVYLCASSPHPSESRGQPLHFGNGTRLTVT.

The chain recombines TRBV4-3 with TRBJ1-5; no firm D call. V gave up 0 bases and J gave up 6 bases, with 9 bases separating them. CDR1 is LGHNA and CDR2 is YSLEER in the germline V gene. This CDR3 is built from 14 residues. The CDR3: CASSQELGGQPQHF. CDR3 DNA: TGCGCCAGCAGCCAAGAATTAGGAGGTCAGCCCCAGCATTTT.

This chain joins TRBV6-2 or TRBV6-3 and TRBJ2-7, with D maybe TRBD1 (6 bases). The CDR3 is 17 residues long. CDR1 and CDR2 (germline): MNHEY, SVGEGT. Between the trimmed V and J ends, which lost 4 bases and 5 bases, there was a span of 24 bases. CDR3 residues: CASSSQKPGTLIHEQYF. CDR3 in DNA: TGTGCCAGCAGTTCGCAAAAACCCGGGACATTAATCCACGAGCAGTACTTC.

This chain uses TRBV18 with TRBJ2-5, with D unclear. V gave up 1 base and J gave up 5 bases, with 14 bases separating them. CDR1 and CDR2 (germline): KGHSH, LQKENI. The CDR3 is 15 residues long. The CDR3 DNA reads TGTGCCAGCTCACCACTTGTCGTAGAGGCGGAGACCCAGTACTTC. Translation: CASSPLVVEAETQYF.